A selection of T cell receptor beta chains follows, all from one sample in a study of STAT3 mutations in large granular lymphocyte leukemia. Assay: immunoSEQ multiplex PCR; the TCRdb copy retains only in-frame clones and omits some. Of over 10,000 clones listed, roughly 80% are singletons. The sequencing sample was made of peripheral blood mononuclear cells. The receptor source for this set is a man aged 60 to 75 with T-cell large granular lymphocyte leukemia. Some clones in this sample may be carry-over from other donors' samples. CDR3s include the opening cysteine and the closing phenylalanine or tryptophan. The D gene is left open where the match is weak. The size entry is marked missing in some rows and otherwise reads once, few, many or a size class.

>15|few|TRBJ1-1|TRBV9|-
CASSVAGGRDTEAFF
TGTGCCAGCAGCGTAGCTGGTGGGCGAGATACTGAAGCTTTCTTT
>14|medium-sized|TRBJ1-2|TRBV5-4|TRBD1
CASSLGGTGDGYTF
TGTGCCAGCAGCTTGGGTGGGACAGGGGACGGCTACACCTTC
>12|medium-sized|TRBJ1-1|TRBV5-1|-
CASSTGYTEAFF
TGCGCCAGCAGCACAGGGTACACTGAAGCTTTCTTT
>16|-|TRBJ2-1|TRBV5-1|TRBD2
CASSLVGLAGGGEQFF
TGCGCCAGCAGCTTGGTCGGACTAGCGGGAGGTGGTGAGCAGTTCTTC
>14|-|TRBJ2-3|TRBV10-2|-
CASSEWSTTDTQYF
TGCGCCAGCAGTGAGTGGTCCACCACAGATACGCAGTATTTT
>16|-|TRBJ2-7|TRBV30|TRBD1
CAWSPGTGAITYEQYF
TGTGCCTGGAGTCCAGGGACAGGGGCGATAACCTACGAGCAGTACTTC
>17|-|TRBJ2-2|TRBV5-1|TRBD1
CASSLGQGALNTGELFF
TGCGCCAGCAGCTTGGGACAGGGGGCCCTCAACACCGGGGAGCTGTTTTTT
>14|-|TRBJ2-5|TRBV7-8|-
CASIPTDSQETQYF
TGTGCCAGCATACCGACTGACAGTCAAGAGACCCAGTACTTC
>14|few|TRBJ1-5|TRBV7-6|TRBD1
CASSRQGGMQPQHF
TGTGCCAGCAGTCGTCAGGGGGGGATGCAGCCCCAGCATTTT
>13|-|TRBJ2-7|TRBV29-1|-
CSGSQGRGYEQYF
TGCAGCGGTAGTCAGGGTCGAGGGTACGAGCAGTACTTC
>17|few|TRBJ2-3|TRBV7-9|-
CASSTRVAKEGTDTQYF
TGTGCCAGCAGCACCCGGGTGGCCAAGGAGGGCACAGATACGCAGTATTTT
>14|-|TRBJ1-2|TRBV7-3|-
CASSPRVRDGGYTF
TGTGCCAGCAGCCCCCGGGTCAGGGACGGTGGCTACACCTTC
>15|-|TRBJ1-4|TRBV7-2|TRBD1
CASSSHRGKNEKLFF
TGTGCCAGCAGCTCACACAGGGGAAAGAATGAAAAACTGTTTTTT
>13|-|TRBJ2-5|TRBV11-2|-
CASSPGSKETQYF
TGTGCCAGCAGCCCCGGGAGCAAAGAGACCCAGTACTTC
>13|-|TRBJ2-5|TRBV4-3|-
CASSQDQSKAQYF
TGCGCCAGCAGCCAAGATCAGAGTAAGGCCCAGTACTTC
>16|-|TRBJ2-4|TRBV7-2|-
CASSLGPTLAKNIQYF
TGTGCCAGCAGCTTAGGGCCTACCCTAGCCAAAAACATTCAGTACTTC
>15|-|TRBJ2-2|TRBV25-1|-
CASSLWGVDTGELFF
TGTGCCAGCAGTCTATGGGGGGTGGACACCGGGGAGCTGTTTTTT
>14|once|TRBJ2-7|TRBV7-2|TRBD2
CASGPESGSYEQYF
TGTGCCAGCGGCCCGGAAAGCGGGAGCTACGAGCAGTACTTC
>19|-|TRBJ1-3|TRBV7-9|-
CASSSLGGALPGTGNTIYF
TGTGCCAGCAGCTCCCTAGGTGGGGCGTTACCGGGAACTGGAAACACCATATATTTT
>13|-|TRBJ1-4|TRBV7-3|-
CASSGSAGEKLFF
TGTGCCAGCAGCGGATCGGCGGGTGAAAAACTGTTTTTT
>15|-|TRBJ2-7|TRBV7-7|-
CASSLASGSTYEQYF
TGTGCTAGCAGCTTAGCGTCGGGTTCCACCTACGAGCAGTACTTC
>14|-|TRBJ1-1|TRBV18|-
CASSPQGRGTEAFF
TGTGCCAGCTCACCGCAGGGGAGGGGCACTGAAGCTTTCTTT
>16|once|TRBJ2-1|TRBV18|-
CASSPVMSGFGNEQFF
TGTGCCAGCTCACCAGTCATGAGCGGGTTTGGGAATGAGCAGTTCTTC